This T cell receptor beta chain is drawn from a study of OX40 agonist ivuxolimab in advanced cancers. CDR1 and CDR2 from the germline V gene are KGHSH and LQKENI. The V end was cut by 2 bases, the J end by 2 bases, with 15 bases between. This CDR3 contains 17 residues. Produced via immunoSEQ multiplex PCR; TCRdb's table is partial and in-frame only. The table lists about 68,000 clones, about 83% of them singletons. The rearrangement joins TRBV18 to TRBJ1-4; D is uncertain. The sample was CD4+ or CD8+ T cells sorted from blood, taken in a trial of the OX40 agonist ivuxolimab. The sequence was obtained from an adult with an advanced solid tumor such as melanoma, head and neck, liver or kidney cancer. CDR3 sequence (DNA): TGTGCCAGCTCACCAAGCATATTGCGGGGTACTAATGAAAAACTGTTTTTT. It encodes CASSPSILRGTNEKLFF.